These T cell receptor beta chains were read from a single sample in a study of blood T cell repertoires in COVID-19. This table comes from immunoSEQ multiplex PCR, and its TCRdb copy is limited to in-frame clones, with some not included. The table records a few hundred thousand clones, 85% to 90% of them present only once. Sequenced: peripheral blood. All receptors derive from a woman in her twenties or thirties with COVID-19, enrolled during active disease. The CDR3 runs from the conserved cysteine through the conserved F or W. Fields, in order: clone size, D gene, J gene, V gene, CDR3 DNA, CDR3 protein. The D gene is left open where the match is weak. Not every row has a clone size; where given, it reads once, few, many or a size class.

>NA|NA|TRBJ2-1|TRBV9
TGTGCCAGCAGCGTCACGGACAGAACTGAGAGCTCCTACAATGAGCAGTTCTTC
CASSVTDRTESSYNEQFF
>NA|NA|TRBJ2-2|TRBV21-1
TGTGCCAGCAGCAAAGACGCACTGGACAGCACCGGGGAGCTGTTTTTT
CASSKDALDSTGELFF
>NA|NA|TRBJ1-1|TRBV19
TGTGCCAGTAGTACGGGGGGCGGGAACACTGAAGCTTTCTTT
CASSTGGGNTEAFF
>NA|NA|TRBJ2-3|TRBV27
TGTGCCAGCAGTTTAAGGGCAGGGACAGATACGCAGTATTTT
CASSLRAGTDTQYF
>NA|TRBD2|TRBJ2-2|TRBV27
TGTGCCAGCAGTTATGGACTAGCGAACACCGGGGAGCTGTTTTTT
CASSYGLANTGELFF
>NA|NA|TRBJ2-1|TRBV10-1
TGCGCCAGCAGTGAGGACCACCGGGGTGAGCAGTTCTTC
CASSEDHRGEQFF
>NA|NA|TRBJ1-5|TRBV5-8
TGTGCCAGCACCTCAGACAGTAAGAATCAGCCCCAGCATTTT
CASTSDSKNQPQHF
>NA|TRBD1|TRBJ1-1|TRBV28
TGTGCCAGCAGGCCGGGACAGGGGAACACTGAAGCTTTCTTT
CASRPGQGNTEAFF
>NA|NA|TRBJ1-6|TRBV30
TGTGCCTGGAGTACACAGGCGAGCTCCTATAATTCACCCCTCCACTTT
CAWSTQASSYNSPLHF
>NA|TRBD2|TRBJ2-1|TRBV6-6
TGTGCCAGCAGGCTAGCGGCGGAGCCGTTCTTC
CASRLAAEPFF
>NA|TRBD1|TRBJ2-1|TRBV25-1
TGTGCCAGCAGTGAATACAAGGGACAGGGGGCTTGGAATGAGCAGTTCTTC
CASSEYKGQGAWNEQFF
>NA|NA|TRBJ1-1|TRBV27
TGTGCCAGCAGTCACTACGGGGGGCTGGGCACTGAAGCTTTCTTT
CASSHYGGLGTEAFF
>NA|TRBD2|TRBJ2-3|TRBV20-1
TGCAGTGCCCCACTAGCGGGATGGGCGTATTTT
CSAPLAGWAYF
>NA|NA|TRBJ1-2|TRBV19
TGTGCCAGTAGTATATCAGGAAACTATGGCTACACCTTC
CASSISGNYGYTF
>once|TRBD2|TRBJ2-1|TRBV29-1
TGCAGCGCCCGGGGATTTGGAGCGGGAGGGCTGGATGAGCAGTTCTTC
CSARGFGAGGLDEQFF
>few|TRBD1|TRBJ1-4|TRBV28
TGTGCCAGCAGTCTGGACAGGGTCAGGGAAAAACTGTTTTTT
CASSLDRVREKLFF
>few|TRBD1|TRBJ2-7|TRBV6-5
TGTGCCAGCACCCCAGACAGGGGGTCCTACGAGCAGTACTTC
CASTPDRGSYEQYF
>NA|NA|TRBJ2-7|TRBV29-1
TGCAGCGTTGTAGGGGACTCGTCCTACGAGCAGTACTTC
CSVVGDSSYEQYF
>once|TRBD1|TRBJ1-4|TRBV28
TGTGCCAGCACCCAGACAGGGTGGGATGAAAAACTGTTTTTT
CASTQTGWDEKLFF
>NA|TRBD2|TRBJ2-1|TRBV3-1/TRBV3-2
TGTGCCAGCAGCCAAGCCGGGACTAGCGGATACAATGAGCAGTTCTTC
CASSQAGTSGYNEQFF
>NA|NA|TRBJ1-1|TRBV3-1/TRBV3-2
TGTGCCAGCAGCCTTGGACAGATTCCGTCCGAAGCTTTCTTT
CASSLGQIPSEAFF
>NA|NA|TRBJ1-1|TRBV5-1
TGCGCCAGCAGCTTTGGGGACATTACGAACACTGAAGCTTTCTTT
CASSFGDITNTEAFF
>NA|NA|TRBJ1-2|TRBV5-1
TGCGCCAGCAGCTTGGAATCCTATTCTAACTATGGCTACACCTTC
CASSLESYSNYGYTF
>NA|TRBD1|TRBJ2-1|TRBV6-5
TGTGCCAGCAGTTACTCTGGGACAGCGAACAATGAGCAGTTCTTC
CASSYSGTANNEQFF
>NA|NA|TRBJ2-7|TRBV5-5
TGTGCCAGCAGCTTGGGGACAGTGGGGAACGAGCAGTACTTC
CASSLGTVGNEQYF
>NA|TRBD2|TRBJ2-1|TRBV6-2/TRBV6-3
TGTGCCAGCAGTTACGGACTAGCTTATGGTGGTGAGCAGTTCTTC
CASSYGLAYGGEQFF
>NA|TRBD2|TRBJ2-3|TRBV3-1/TRBV3-2
TGTGCCAGCAGCCTTGGACTAGCGCGCACAGATACGCAGTATTTT
CASSLGLARTDTQYF
>NA|NA|TRBJ1-3|TRBV20-1
TGCAGTGCTAGAGATCCGGGGGGCATATATTTT
CSARDPGGIYF
>once|TRBD2|TRBJ2-4|TRBV14
TGTGCCAGCAGCCTCGGACTAGCGGGATCGGGAAACATTCAGTACTTC
CASSLGLAGSGNIQYF
>NA|TRBD1|TRBJ1-5|TRBV2
TGTGCCAGCAGTGAAGCGCTTCTGGGCGGTTGGACAGGAGGAAGGGATAGCAATCAGCCCCAGCATTTT
CASSEALLGGWTGGRDSNQPQHF
>once|TRBD1|TRBJ2-1|TRBV5-4
TGTGCCAGCAGTTGGGACAGGGTCCTAAGCAATGAGCAGTTCTTC
CASSWDRVLSNEQFF
>NA|NA|TRBJ2-7|TRBV24-1
TGTGCCACCAGTGATCCGGGGACTCGGGAGCAGTACTTC
CATSDPGTREQYF
>NA|TRBD1|TRBJ2-7|TRBV4-1
TGCGCCAGCAGCCAAGTTCCGGGACAGCATTACGAGCAGTACTTC
CASSQVPGQHYEQYF
>NA|NA|TRBJ2-5|TRBV2
TGTGCCAGCAAGAACACGTTAATTGAGACCCAGTACTTC
CASKNTLIETQYF
>NA|NA|TRBJ2-1|TRBV7-3
TGTGCCAGCAGCTTAATGAGCGGATCGAGCTCCTACAATGAGCAGTTCTTC
CASSLMSGSSSYNEQFF
>NA|NA|TRBJ1-5|TRBV19
TGTGCCAGTATCGCCTGGGGGCAGGGGAATCAGCCCCAGCATTTT
CASIAWGQGNQPQHF